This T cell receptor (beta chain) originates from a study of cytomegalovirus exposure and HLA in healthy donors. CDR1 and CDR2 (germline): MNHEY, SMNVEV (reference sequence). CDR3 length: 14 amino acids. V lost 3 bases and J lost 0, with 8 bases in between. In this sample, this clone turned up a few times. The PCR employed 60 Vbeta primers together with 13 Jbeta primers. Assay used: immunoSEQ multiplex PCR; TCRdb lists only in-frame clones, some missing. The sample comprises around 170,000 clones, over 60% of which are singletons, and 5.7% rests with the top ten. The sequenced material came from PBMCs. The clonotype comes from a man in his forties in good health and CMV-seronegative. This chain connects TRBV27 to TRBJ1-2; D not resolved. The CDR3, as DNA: TGTGCCAGCAGTTTGTATTCAGCTAACTATGGCTACACCTTC. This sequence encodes CASSLYSANYGYTF.